This TCR beta chain was profiled in a study of blood T cell repertoires in COVID-19. On the study more broadly: The origin of the acute and convalescent COVID-19 samples was the United States, Italy and Spain.

The repertoire was sequenced with immunoSEQ multiplex PCR; TCRdb's copy has only in-frame clones and lacks some. The top ten clones hold around an eighth of a sample with about 180,000 clones, approximately 87% of them seen once. J was trimmed by 2 bases and V by 1 base; bases with no gene match: 18. Germline V gives CDR1 KGHSH, CDR2 LQKENI. The CDR3 is 20 residues long. Sequences were obtained from peripheral blood. This TCR came from a woman in her 70s with COVID-19, enrolled during active disease. The genes are TRBV18 and TRBJ2-7; TRBD1 matches at 9 bases. CDR3 DNA: TGTGCCAGCTCACCACAGACTTGGACAGGGGCCAGCGGAGGGGCCTACGAGCAGTACTTC. Amino acids: CASSPQTWTGASGGAYEQYF.